These 3 T cell receptor beta chains share one sample of origin, sequenced in a study of blood T cells in healthy people across ages. PCR was performed a second time for about 6 to 12 cycles using a sample-barcoded 5' primer and a J-beta primer mix. TCRdb re-called the 5' RACE reads with MiXCR, one entry per CDR3 protein. The sample lists 650,000 to 1,000,000 distinct CDR3 sequences; about 42% were seen once. Specimen: blood. These receptors were taken from a man aged 80 or over in good health.

The rearrangement links TRBV29-1 to TRBJ2-1; the match to TRBD2 covers 8 bases. CDR1 is SQVTM, CDR2 ANQGSEA, per germline. J was trimmed by 5 bases and V by 6 bases; bases with no gene match: 6. The CDR3 covers 13 residues. CDR3 sequence reads: CSVSTSANNEQFF. CDR3 sequence (DNA): TGCAGCGTCTCGACTAGCGCCAACAATGAGCAGTTCTTC.

This sequence joins TRBV28 and TRBJ2-7; 10 positions match TRBD2. This CDR3 is 14 amino acids long. In germline, CDR1 is MDHEN, CDR2 SYDVKM. With V trimmed by 4 bases and J by 10 bases, 10 bases remained unmatched. The CDR3 bases are TGTGCCAGCAGTTCCCATAAGCGGGAGGGCCCCCAGTACTTC. This sequence encodes CASSSHKREGPQYF.

DNA for the CDR3: TGTGCCAGCAGTTATGCGGGAGGGCCTCGGGAGCAGTACTTC. Translated, it gives CASSYAGGPREQYF. V usage is TRBV6-2 or TRBV6-3 and J usage is TRBJ2-5; the match to TRBD2 covers 9 bases. With V trimmed by 3 bases and J by 11 bases, 10 bases remained unmatched. The CDR3 consists of 14 residues. Germline CDR1 is MNHEY and CDR2 is SVGEGT.